Listed below are T cell receptor beta chains from one sample, sequenced in a study of blood T cell repertoires in COVID-19. Using immunoSEQ multiplex PCR, the repertoire was profiled, and TCRdb retains in-frame clones only, with some absent. Seen here are about 160,000 clones, roughly 80% observed once, and the top ten hold approximately 5.6%. Specimen: PBMCs or T cells enriched from blood (not recorded which). All receptors derive from a woman between 40 and 55 years old with acute COVID-19. The CDR3 runs from the conserved cysteine through the conserved F or W.

cdr3_aa: CASRTNVAGGTGQFF
v_call: TRBV19
j_call: TRBJ2-1

cdr3_aa: CASSLAGVNYGYTF
v_call: TRBV5-1
j_call: TRBJ1-2

cdr3_aa: CASSTSGSIYEQFF
v_call: TRBV19
j_call: TRBJ2-1

cdr3_aa: CASSLGARGTPDTQYF
v_call: TRBV7-9
j_call: TRBJ2-3

cdr3_aa: CASSSSGTRNRGSYNEQFF
v_call: TRBV7-2
j_call: TRBJ2-1

cdr3_aa: CASMSTAMNTEAFF
v_call: TRBV6-5
j_call: TRBJ1-1

cdr3_aa: CASSQSEGGRSYGYTF
v_call: TRBV4-1
j_call: TRBJ1-2

cdr3_aa: CASSPQGIRYEQYF
v_call: TRBV19
j_call: TRBJ2-7

cdr3_aa: CASSLPGVYGYTF
v_call: TRBV3-1/TRBV3-2
j_call: TRBJ1-2

cdr3_aa: CASSYPLGELFF
v_call: TRBV6-5
j_call: TRBJ2-2

cdr3_aa: CASSIDLTTSNEQFF
v_call: TRBV19
j_call: TRBJ2-1

cdr3_aa: CASSELAGARNEQFF
v_call: TRBV10-2
j_call: TRBJ2-1

cdr3_aa: CASSTGLAYEQYF
v_call: TRBV19
j_call: TRBJ2-7

cdr3_aa: CASSLESSGLGGETQYF
v_call: TRBV28
j_call: TRBJ2-5

cdr3_aa: CASSQGGLAGVGYDSQDEQFF
v_call: TRBV14
j_call: TRBJ2-1

cdr3_aa: CASSFSGSRETQYF
v_call: TRBV11-2
j_call: TRBJ2-5

cdr3_aa: CASSFALSGDTQYF
v_call: TRBV5-1
j_call: TRBJ2-3

cdr3_aa: CASSYSPPHSGNTIYF
v_call: TRBV6-5
j_call: TRBJ1-3

cdr3_aa: CASSLLTQYF
v_call: TRBV6-5
j_call: TRBJ2-3

cdr3_aa: CASSPGDNQPQHF
v_call: TRBV18
j_call: TRBJ1-5

cdr3_aa: CASSTGQDETQYF
v_call: TRBV6-5
j_call: TRBJ2-5

cdr3_aa: CASSLRGGRGNGYTF
v_call: TRBV7-2
j_call: TRBJ1-2

cdr3_aa: CSVEDHPGIVGYTF
v_call: TRBV29-1
j_call: TRBJ1-2

cdr3_aa: CASSPGGTGTLVAFF
v_call: TRBV18
j_call: TRBJ1-1

cdr3_aa: CASSFRGRYEQYF
v_call: TRBV12-3/TRBV12-4
j_call: TRBJ2-7

cdr3_aa: CASSLSGTGFTDTQYF
v_call: TRBV28
j_call: TRBJ2-3

cdr3_aa: CSARVGQKKYF
v_call: TRBV20-1
j_call: TRBJ2-7

cdr3_aa: CATRSGSGELFF
v_call: TRBV15
j_call: TRBJ2-2

cdr3_aa: CASSGNSGATDTQYF
v_call: TRBV2
j_call: TRBJ2-3

cdr3_aa: CASSRDGRRDYGYTF
v_call: TRBV2
j_call: TRBJ1-2

cdr3_aa: CASSLAARGSYNEQFF
v_call: TRBV7-2
j_call: TRBJ2-1

cdr3_aa: CSGLTGYNEQFF
v_call: TRBV29-1
j_call: TRBJ2-1

cdr3_aa: CSVGSAGGTGELFF
v_call: TRBV29-1
j_call: TRBJ2-2

cdr3_aa: CASSFFSNTGELFF
v_call: TRBV7-2
j_call: TRBJ2-2

cdr3_aa: CASSLGDRGGEKLFF
v_call: TRBV5-8
j_call: TRBJ1-4

cdr3_aa: CASSPSGSSYEQYF
v_call: TRBV18
j_call: TRBJ2-7

cdr3_aa: CSVAGTGAKNIQYF
v_call: TRBV29-1
j_call: TRBJ2-4

cdr3_aa: CASRSNTEAFF
v_call: TRBV5-1
j_call: TRBJ1-1

cdr3_aa: CAWSADNYNEQFF
v_call: TRBV30
j_call: TRBJ2-1

cdr3_aa: CSVEMSSTDTQYF
v_call: TRBV29-1
j_call: TRBJ2-3

cdr3_aa: CASSLGGGTEAFF
v_call: TRBV5-6
j_call: TRBJ1-1

cdr3_aa: CASKGTGGQQPQHF
v_call: TRBV2
j_call: TRBJ1-5

cdr3_aa: CAWMRDRSSGNTIYF
v_call: TRBV30
j_call: TRBJ1-3

cdr3_aa: CASSYSIEETQYF
v_call: TRBV6-2/TRBV6-3
j_call: TRBJ2-5

cdr3_aa: CSVRTRDRASGDTF
v_call: TRBV29-1
j_call: TRBJ1-2

cdr3_aa: CASSRKGQSSGRKGDDIQYF
v_call: TRBV4-1
j_call: TRBJ2-4

cdr3_aa: CASSPLRGQGNEAFF
v_call: TRBV18
j_call: TRBJ1-1

cdr3_aa: CASSSTTGGGYTF
v_call: TRBV27
j_call: TRBJ1-2

cdr3_aa: CASRSQGAGGYTF
v_call: TRBV2
j_call: TRBJ1-2

cdr3_aa: CSVSGTGYEKLFF
v_call: TRBV29-1
j_call: TRBJ1-4